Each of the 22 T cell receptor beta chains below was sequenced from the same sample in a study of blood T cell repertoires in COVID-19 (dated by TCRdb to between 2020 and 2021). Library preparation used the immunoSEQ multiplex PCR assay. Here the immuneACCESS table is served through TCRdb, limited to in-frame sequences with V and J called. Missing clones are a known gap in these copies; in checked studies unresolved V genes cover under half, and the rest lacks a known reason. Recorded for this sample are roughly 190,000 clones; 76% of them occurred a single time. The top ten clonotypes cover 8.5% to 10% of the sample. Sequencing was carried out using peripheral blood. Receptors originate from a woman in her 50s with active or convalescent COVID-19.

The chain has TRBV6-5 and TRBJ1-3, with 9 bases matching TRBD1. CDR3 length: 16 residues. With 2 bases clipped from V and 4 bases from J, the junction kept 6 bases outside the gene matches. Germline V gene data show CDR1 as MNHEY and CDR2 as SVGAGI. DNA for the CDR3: TGTGCCAGCAGTTACGGCGGGACAGGGTCAGGAAACACCATATATTTT. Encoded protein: CASSYGGTGSGNTIYF.

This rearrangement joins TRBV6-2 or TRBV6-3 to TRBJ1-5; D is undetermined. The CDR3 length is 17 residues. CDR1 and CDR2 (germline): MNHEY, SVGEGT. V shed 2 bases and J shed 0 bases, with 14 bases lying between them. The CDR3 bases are TGTGCCAGCAGTTACGTAACCGGGAGTCCTAGCAATCAGCCCCAGCATTTT. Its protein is CASSYVTGSPSNQPQHF.

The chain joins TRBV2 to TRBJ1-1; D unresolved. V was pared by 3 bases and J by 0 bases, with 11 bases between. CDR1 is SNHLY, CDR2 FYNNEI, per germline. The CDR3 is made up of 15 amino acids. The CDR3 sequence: CASSEFREMNTEAFF. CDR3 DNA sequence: TGTGCCAGCAGTGAGTTTCGGGAGATGAACACTGAAGCTTTCTTT.

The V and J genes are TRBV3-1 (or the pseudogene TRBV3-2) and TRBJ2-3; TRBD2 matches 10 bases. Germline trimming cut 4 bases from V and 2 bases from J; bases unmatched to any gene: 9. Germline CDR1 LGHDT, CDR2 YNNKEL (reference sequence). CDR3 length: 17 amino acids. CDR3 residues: CASSPPSGSGHTDTQYF. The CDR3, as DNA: TGTGCCAGCAGCCCACCTAGCGGGAGTGGACACACAGATACGCAGTATTTT.

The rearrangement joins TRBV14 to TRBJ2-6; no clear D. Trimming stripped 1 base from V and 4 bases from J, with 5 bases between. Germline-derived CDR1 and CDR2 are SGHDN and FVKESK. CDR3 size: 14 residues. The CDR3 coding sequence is TGTGCCAGCAGCCAAGGGGCGGGGGCCAACGTCCTGACTTTC. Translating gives CASSQGAGANVLTF. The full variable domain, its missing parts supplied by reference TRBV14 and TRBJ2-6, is EAGVTQFPSHSVIEKGQTVTLRCDPISGHDNLYWYRRVMGKEIKFLLHFVKESKQDESGMPNNRFLAERTGGTYSTLKVQPAELEDSGVYFCASSQGAGANVLTFGAGSRLTVL.

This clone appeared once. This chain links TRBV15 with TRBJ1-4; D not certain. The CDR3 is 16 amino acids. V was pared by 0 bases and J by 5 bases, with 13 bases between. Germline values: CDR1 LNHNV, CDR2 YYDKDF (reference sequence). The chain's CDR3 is CATSRDGGFGNEKLFF. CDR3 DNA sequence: TGTGCCACCAGCAGAGATGGAGGGTTCGGCAATGAAAAACTGTTTTTT.

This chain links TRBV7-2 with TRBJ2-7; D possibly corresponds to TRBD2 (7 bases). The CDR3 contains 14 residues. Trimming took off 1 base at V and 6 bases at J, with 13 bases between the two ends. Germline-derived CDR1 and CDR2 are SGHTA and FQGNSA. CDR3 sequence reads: CASSLVGGPAEQYF. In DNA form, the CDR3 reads TGTGCCAGCAGCTTAGTGGGGGGGCCTGCCGAGCAGTACTTC.

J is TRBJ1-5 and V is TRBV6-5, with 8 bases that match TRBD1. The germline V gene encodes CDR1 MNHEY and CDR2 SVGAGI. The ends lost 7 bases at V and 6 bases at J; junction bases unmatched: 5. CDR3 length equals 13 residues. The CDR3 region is CASTLDRGQPQHF. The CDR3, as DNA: TGTGCCAGCACCCTCGACAGGGGTCAGCCCCAGCATTTT.

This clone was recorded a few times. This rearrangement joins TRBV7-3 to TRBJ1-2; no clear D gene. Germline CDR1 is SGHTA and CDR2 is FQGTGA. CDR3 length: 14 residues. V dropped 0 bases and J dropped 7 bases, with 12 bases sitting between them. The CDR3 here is CASSLTRTEGGYTF. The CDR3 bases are TGTGCCAGCAGCTTAACGCGGACGGAGGGTGGCTACACCTTC.

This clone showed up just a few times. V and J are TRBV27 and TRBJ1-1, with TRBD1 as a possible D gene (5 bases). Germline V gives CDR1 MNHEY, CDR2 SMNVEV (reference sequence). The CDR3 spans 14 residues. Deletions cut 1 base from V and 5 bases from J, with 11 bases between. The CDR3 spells CASSLLGGSTEAFF. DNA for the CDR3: TGTGCCAGCAGTTTATTGGGGGGATCGACTGAAGCTTTCTTT.

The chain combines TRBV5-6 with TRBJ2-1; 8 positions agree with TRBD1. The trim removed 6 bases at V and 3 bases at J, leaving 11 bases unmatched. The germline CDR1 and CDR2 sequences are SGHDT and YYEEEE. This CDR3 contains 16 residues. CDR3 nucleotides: TGTGCCAGCAAGATTTGGGACAGGCCCAGCTACAATGAGCAGTTCTTC. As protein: CASKIWDRPSYNEQFF.

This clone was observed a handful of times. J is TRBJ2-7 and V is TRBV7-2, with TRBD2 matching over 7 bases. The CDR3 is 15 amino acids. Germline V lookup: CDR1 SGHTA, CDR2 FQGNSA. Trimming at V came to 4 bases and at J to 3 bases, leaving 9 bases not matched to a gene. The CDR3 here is CASSSVGGRGYEQYF. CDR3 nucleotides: TGTGCCAGCAGCTCCGTGGGGGGGAGGGGCTACGAGCAGTACTTC.

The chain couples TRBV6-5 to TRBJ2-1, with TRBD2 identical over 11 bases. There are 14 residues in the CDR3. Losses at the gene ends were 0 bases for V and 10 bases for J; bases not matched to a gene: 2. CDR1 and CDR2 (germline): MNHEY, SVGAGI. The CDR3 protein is CASSYSPSGGEQFF. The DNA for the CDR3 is TGTGCCAGCAGTTACTCCCCTAGCGGGGGGGAGCAGTTCTTC.

CDR3 residues: CASSQGGRDSVLLGEQYF. The CDR3 bases are TGCGCCAGCAGCCAAGGGGGCCGGGACAGCGTTCTCCTGGGCGAGCAGTACTTC. The chain recombines TRBV4-3 with TRBJ2-7; 7 bases agree with TRBD1. The length of the CDR3 is 18 residues. Trimming removed 1 base from V and 6 bases from J; junction bases left unmatched: 18. Germline CDR1 is LGHNA and CDR2 is YSLEER.

CDR3 coding DNA: TGTGCCAGCAGCTCCTCCCAGGGAGGGAACATTCAGTACTTC. This codes for CASSSSQGGNIQYF. The chain recombines TRBV7-2 with TRBJ2-4; 7 bases align to TRBD2. The V segment lost 4 bases and the J segment 7 bases; nucleotides outside the gene matches: 7. The CDR3 is 14 amino acids. Germline lookup yields CDR1 SGHTA and CDR2 FQGNSA. Full variable domain (missing parts from reference TRBV7-2 and TRBJ2-4): GAGVSQSPSNKVTEKGKDVELRCDPISGHTALYWYRQSLGQGLEFLIYFQGNSAPDKSGLPSDRFSAERTGGSVSTLTIQRTQQEDSAVYLCASSSSQGGNIQYFGAGTRLSVL.

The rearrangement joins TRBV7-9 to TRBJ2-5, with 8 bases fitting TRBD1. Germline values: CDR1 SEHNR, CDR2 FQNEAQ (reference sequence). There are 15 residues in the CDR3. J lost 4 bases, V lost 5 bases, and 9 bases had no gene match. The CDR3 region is CASSRFHQGAETQYF. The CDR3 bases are TGTGCCAGCAGCCGATTTCATCAGGGGGCAGAGACCCAGTACTTC.

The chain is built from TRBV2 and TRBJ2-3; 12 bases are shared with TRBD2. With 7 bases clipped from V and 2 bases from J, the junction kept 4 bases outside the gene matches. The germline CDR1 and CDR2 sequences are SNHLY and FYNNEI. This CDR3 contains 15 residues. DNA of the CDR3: TGTGCCAGCACCCGGACTAGCGGGAACACAGATACGCAGTATTTT. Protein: CASTRTSGNTDTQYF.

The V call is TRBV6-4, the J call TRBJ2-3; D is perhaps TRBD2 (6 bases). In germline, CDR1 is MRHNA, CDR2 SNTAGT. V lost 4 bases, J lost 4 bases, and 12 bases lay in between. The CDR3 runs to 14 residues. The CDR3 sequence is CASSAEGASDTQYF. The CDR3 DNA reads TGTGCCAGCAGTGCGGAGGGAGCCTCAGATACGCAGTATTTT.

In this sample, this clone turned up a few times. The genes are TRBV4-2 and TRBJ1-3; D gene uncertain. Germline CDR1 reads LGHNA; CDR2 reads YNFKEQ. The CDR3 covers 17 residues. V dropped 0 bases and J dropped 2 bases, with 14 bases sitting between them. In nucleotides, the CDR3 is TGTGCCAGCAGCCAAGACGGTGAGGGATCGCCTGGAAACACCATATATTTT. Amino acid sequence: CASSQDGEGSPGNTIYF.

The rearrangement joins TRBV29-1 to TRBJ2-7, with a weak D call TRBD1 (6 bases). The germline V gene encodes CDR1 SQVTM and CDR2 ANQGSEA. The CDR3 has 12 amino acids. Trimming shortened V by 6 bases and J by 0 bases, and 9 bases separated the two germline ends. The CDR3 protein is CSVQGISYEQYF. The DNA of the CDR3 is TGCAGCGTACAGGGAATCTCCTACGAGCAGTACTTC.

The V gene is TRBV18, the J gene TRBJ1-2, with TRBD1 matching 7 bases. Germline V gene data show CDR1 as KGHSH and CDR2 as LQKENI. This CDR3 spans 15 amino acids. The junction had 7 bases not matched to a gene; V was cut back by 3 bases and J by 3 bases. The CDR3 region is CASSPSRGQHYGYTF. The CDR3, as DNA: TGTGCCAGCTCACCGTCACGGGGACAGCACTATGGCTACACCTTC.

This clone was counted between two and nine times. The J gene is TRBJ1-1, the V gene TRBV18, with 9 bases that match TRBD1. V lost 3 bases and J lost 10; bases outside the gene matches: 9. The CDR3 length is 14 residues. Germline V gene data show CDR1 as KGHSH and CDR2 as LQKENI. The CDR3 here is CASSPIPGQGTAFF. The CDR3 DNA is TGTGCCAGCTCACCTATCCCGGGACAGGGAACAGCTTTCTTT.